Below, 25 T cell receptor beta chains from the same sample are listed, as sequenced in a study of shared clonotypes between healthy human individuals. TCRdb's copy holds only in-frame clones and misses some; the assay was immunoSEQ multiplex PCR. The sample holds about 670,000 clones, 72% seen once. The sequencing sample was made of memory CD4+ T cells sorted from blood. Specified subset: CD45RA-negative fraction. Every receptor here comes from a woman between 25 and 40 years old in good health.

V and J are TRBV18 and TRBJ1-4, with 8 bases lining up with TRBD1. Germline V CDR1 and CDR2: KGHSH, LQKENI. The CDR3 is 14 amino acids. The ends lost 4 bases at V and 4 bases at J; junction bases unmatched: 2. CDR3 nucleotides: TGTGCCAGCTCACAGGGACAGGTTAATGAAAAACTGTTTTTT. This sequence encodes CASSQGQVNEKLFF.

The chain is built from TRBV5-4 and TRBJ2-7, with 8 nucleotides matching TRBD2. Germline V lookup: CDR1 SGHNT, CDR2 YYREEE (reference sequence). This CDR3 spans 17 amino acids. V lost 0 bases and J lost 2; bases outside the gene matches: 10. The CDR3 loop reads CASSLVVVAGGPYEQYF. As DNA, the CDR3 is TGTGCCAGCAGCTTGGTGGTGGTGGCGGGAGGACCCTACGAGCAGTACTTC.

This chain joins TRBV10-3 and TRBJ2-6; D is ambiguous. V lost 8 bases to trimming and J lost 0 bases, with 23 bases between them. CDR3 length: 19 amino acids. Germline loops: CDR1 ENHRY, CDR2 SYGVKD. The CDR3: CAISKTEPGRRSGANVLTF. The CDR3, as DNA: TGTGCCATCTCGAAAACCGAACCTGGACGGCGCTCTGGGGCCAACGTCCTGACTTTC.

This chain uses TRBV28 with TRBJ2-7; D is ambiguous. CDR3 length: 14 residues. CDR1 and CDR2 from the germline V gene are MDHEN and SYDVKM. Trimming took off 7 bases at V and 3 bases at J, with 16 bases between the two ends. The CDR3 loop reads CASTSPNVNYEQYF. The DNA of the CDR3 is TGTGCCAGCACCTCGCCAAATGTCAACTACGAGCAGTACTTC. The whole variable domain, filled in from reference TRBV28 and TRBJ2-7, reads DVKVTQSSRYLVKRTGEKVFLECVQDMDHENMFWYRQDPGLGLRLIYFSYDVKMKEKGDIPEGYSVSREKKERFSLILESASTNQTSMYLCASTSPNVNYEQYFGPGTRLTVT.

This clone was detected only a few times. This chain links TRBV6-1 with TRBJ1-1, with 7 bases aligning to TRBD1. Germline loops: CDR1 MNHNS, CDR2 SASEGT. J lost 4 bases, V lost 5 bases, and 7 bases had no gene match. This CDR3 has 14 residues. The CDR3 nucleotides read TGTGCCAGCAGTAGAACAGGGGAGGGCACTGAAGCTTTCTTT. Its protein product is CASSRTGEGTEAFF.

The sample holds one count of this clone. The chain combines TRBV9 with TRBJ2-3, with 11 bases matching TRBD2. CDR1 is SGDLS and CDR2 is YYNGEE in the germline V gene. The CDR3 contains 17 residues. The ends lost 5 bases at V and 0 bases at J; junction bases unmatched: 8. CDR3 in amino acids: CASSRLAGSASTDTQYF. The CDR3 region has the DNA TGTGCCAGCAGTAGACTAGCGGGAAGTGCTAGCACAGATACGCAGTATTTT.

V and J are TRBV27 and TRBJ1-1; possibly TRBD1 for D (5 bases). Trimming took 2 bases from V and 2 from J, leaving 12 bases between them. This CDR3 is 15 amino acids long. Germline V gene lookup returns CDR1 MNHEY and CDR2 SMNVEV (reference sequence). The CDR3 loop reads CASSLVGQRNTEAFF. The DNA of the CDR3 is TGTGCCAGCAGTTTAGTTGGACAACGAAACACTGAAGCTTTCTTT.

In the case of this clone: The sample contains more than one DNA sequence encoding this CDR3. The V and J genes are TRBV28 and TRBJ1-2; the D is unclear. The CDR3 is 12 amino acids. V lost 4 bases and J 3 bases, leaving 6 bases between the germline ends. Germline V gene data show CDR1 as MDHEN and CDR2 as SYDVKM. In DNA form, the CDR3 reads TGTGCCAGCAGTTCCCGGGACTATGGCTACACCTTC. Translation gives CASSSRDYGYTF.

V and J are TRBV6-6 and TRBJ2-1, with TRBD1 as a possible D gene (6 bases). The CDR3 contains 15 residues. Trimming took 2 bases from V and 8 from J, leaving 16 bases between them. Germline-derived CDR1 and CDR2 are MNHNY and SVGAGI (reference sequence). CDR3 nucleotides: TGTGCCAGCAGTTACCGCCCACAGGGCTCCCATGAGCAGTTCTTC. Translated, it gives CASSYRPQGSHEQFF.

This rearrangement joins TRBV5-1 to TRBJ2-3, with D hard to call. The CDR3 has 14 amino acids. Germline V lookup: CDR1 SGHRS, CDR2 YFSETQ. The V gene lost 1 base and the J gene lost 2 bases, with 8 bases spanning the gap. This chain's CDR3 is CASSLLAFTDTQYF. The CDR3, as DNA: TGCGCCAGCAGCTTGCTCGCTTTCACAGATACGCAGTATTTT.

The V and J genes are TRBV7-2 and TRBJ2-5; a weak D match, TRBD2 (5 bases). In germline, CDR1 is SGHTA, CDR2 FQGNSA. The CDR3 is 15 amino acids. Trimming left V 3 bases short and J 0 bases short, with 11 bases between. CDR3 coding DNA: TGTGCCAGCAGCTTGCAACTAGTGAACCAAGAGACCCAGTACTTC. Residues: CASSLQLVNQETQYF.

This clone has just a few counts. The rearrangement joins TRBV7-8 to TRBJ1-4; no clear D. Germline V lookup: CDR1 SGHVS, CDR2 FQNEAQ. The ends were cut back, 2 bases at V and 0 bases at J, with 19 bases in the middle. CDR3 length: 19 amino acids. The CDR3 spells CASSLSNPAGRATNEKLFF. The CDR3 region has the DNA TGTGCCAGCAGCTTATCTAACCCCGCCGGAAGAGCAACTAATGAAAAACTGTTTTTT. The full variable domain, rest sourced from reference TRBV7-8 and TRBJ1-4, is GAGVSQSPRYKVAKRGQDVALRCDPISGHVSLFWYQQALGQGPEFLTYFQNEAQLDKSGLPSDRFFAERPEGSVSTLKIQRTQQEDSAVYLCASSLSNPAGRATNEKLFFGSGTQLSVL.

The chain has TRBV2 and TRBJ2-7; 11 nucleotides agree with TRBD2. This CDR3 has 17 amino acids. The trim removed 6 bases at V and 0 bases at J, leaving 10 bases unmatched. Germline values: CDR1 SNHLY, CDR2 FYNNEI. CDR3 in DNA: TGTGCCAGCAGGGGAATAGCGGGAGGGTTAATCTCCTACGAGCAGTACTTC. It specifies CASRGIAGGLISYEQYF.

The rearrangement links TRBV6-1 to TRBJ1-5; 11 bases align to TRBD1. With V trimmed by 7 bases and J by 6 bases, 5 bases remained unmatched. The CDR3 is 14 amino acids. The germline V gene encodes CDR1 MNHNS and CDR2 SASEGT. CDR3 sequence (DNA): TGTGCCAGCACCGGGACAGGGGGAGTTCAGCCCCAGCATTTT. Residues: CASTGTGGVQPQHF.

CDR3 DNA: TGTGCCAGCAGCCCTATCACCGCGGGACCCCGCACAGATACGCAGTATTTT. It translates to CASSPITAGPRTDTQYF. The chain is built from TRBV28 and TRBJ2-3; TRBD2 is a possible D gene (6 bases). V shed 6 bases and J shed 1 base, with 20 bases lying between them. Germline V CDR1 and CDR2: MDHEN, SYDVKM. This CDR3 is 17 amino acids long.

This clone was recorded at least ten times. This specimen includes other DNA sequences encoding the same CDR3. The genes are TRBV5-6 and TRBJ2-4, with D perhaps TRBD2 (5 bases). V gave up 1 base and J gave up 1 base, with 6 bases separating them. CDR3 length: 14 amino acids. The V gene's germline CDR1 is SGHDT and CDR2 YYEEEE. The CDR3, as DNA: TGTGCCAGCAGCTTGAGAGGGGCCAAAAACATTCAGTACTTC. It specifies CASSLRGAKNIQYF.

V and J are TRBV2 and TRBJ2-1; TRBD2 matches 10 bases. This CDR3 has 15 amino acids. Germline CDR1 and CDR2: SNHLY and FYNNEI. The DNA of the CDR3 is TGTGCAGGACGGCTAGCGGGAGACATCATCAATGAGCAGTTCTTC. It is translated as CAGRLAGDIINEQFF.

This clone was counted between two and nine times. The rearrangement joins TRBV5-1 to TRBJ2-5; D is unresolved. V dropped 0 bases and J dropped 1 base, with 10 bases sitting between them. Germline V CDR1 and CDR2: SGHRS, YFSETQ. This CDR3 comprises 15 residues. The CDR3 nucleotides are TGCGCCAGCAGCTTGGCCGCCCGGCCCCAAGAGACCCAGTACTTC. Its protein product is CASSLAARPQETQYF. Drawing the rest from reference TRBV5-1 and TRBJ2-5, the complete variable domain is KAGVTQTPRYLIKTRGQQVTLSCSPISGHRSVSWYQQTPGQGLQFLFEYFSETQRNKGNFPGRFSGRQFSNSRSEMNVSTLELGDSALYLCASSLAARPQETQYFGPGTRLLVL.

This chain uses TRBV28 with TRBJ2-3, with D uncertain. The germline V gene encodes CDR1 MDHEN and CDR2 SYDVKM. CDR3 length: 11 amino acids. V lost 3 bases and J lost 6, with 4 bases in between. CDR3 amino acids: CASSFWDTQYF. The CDR3 DNA follows: TGTGCCAGCAGTTTTTGGGATACGCAGTATTTT. Full variable domain (missing parts from reference TRBV28 and TRBJ2-3): DVKVTQSSRYLVKRTGEKVFLECVQDMDHENMFWYRQDPGLGLRLIYFSYDVKMKEKGDIPEGYSVSREKKERFSLILESASTNQTSMYLCASSFWDTQYFGPGTRLTVL.

V is TRBV14 and J is TRBJ1-1; D call uncertain. V dropped 0 bases and J dropped 8 bases, with 16 bases sitting between them. Germline CDR1 SGHDN, CDR2 FVKESK. The CDR3 loop spans 15 amino acids. The CDR3: CASSQDFPQSREAFF. CDR3 nucleotide sequence: TGTGCCAGCAGCCAAGATTTCCCCCAATCCAGAGAAGCTTTCTTT.

This clone was counted once. V usage is TRBV6-1 and J usage is TRBJ2-7; D not certain. Trimming took 3 bases from V and 2 from J, leaving 8 bases between them. The germline V gene encodes CDR1 MNHNS and CDR2 SASEGT. This CDR3 region has 13 residues. CDR3 region: CASSEQVTYEQYF. CDR3 DNA: TGTGCCAGCAGTGAGCAGGTGACCTACGAGCAGTACTTC.

This chain connects TRBV5-1 to TRBJ2-1; 9 bases are shared with TRBD2. From germline, CDR1 is SGHRS and CDR2 YFSETQ. The V gene end was trimmed by 6 bases and the J gene end by 9 bases; junction bases not matched to a gene: 7. There are 13 residues in the CDR3. The CDR3, as DNA: TGCGCCAGCACGCTAGCGGGAAGGGGTGAGCAGTTCTTC. This gives the protein CASTLAGRGEQFF. The full variable domain, rest sourced from reference TRBV5-1 and TRBJ2-1, is KAGVTQTPRYLIKTRGQQVTLSCSPISGHRSVSWYQQTPGQGLQFLFEYFSETQRNKGNFPGRFSGRQFSNSRSEMNVSTLELGDSALYLCASTLAGRGEQFFGPGTRLTVL.

The chain recombines TRBV19 with TRBJ2-7, with a possible D match to TRBD2 (6 bases). In germline, CDR1 is LNHDA, CDR2 SQIVND (reference sequence). V lost 5 bases, J lost 7 bases, and 18 bases lay in between. This CDR3 is built from 14 residues. The CDR3: CASSSYGSSAEQYF. Here the CDR3 DNA reads TGTGCCAGTAGTTCATACGGGAGTTCGGCTGAGCAGTACTTC.

This sequence joins TRBV4-1 and TRBJ2-6; D is undetermined. There are 16 residues in the CDR3. With 1 base removed from V and 0 bases from J, the gap between germline ends came to 7 bases. From germline, CDR1 is MGHRA and CDR2 YSYEKL. CDR3 protein: CASSQVLNSGANVLTF. CDR3 bases: TGCGCCAGCAGCCAAGTTCTTAACTCTGGGGCCAACGTCCTGACTTTC.

This sequence joins TRBV5-1 and TRBJ1-1; TRBD1 is a possible D gene (6 bases). Trimming removed 4 bases at V and 4 bases at J, with 17 bases between. This CDR3 has 15 amino acids. Per germline, CDR1 SGHRS and CDR2 YFSETQ. The CDR3 sequence: CASSPAGTHGTEAFF. In DNA, the CDR3 is TGCGCCAGCAGCCCCGCCGGGACACATGGCACTGAAGCTTTCTTT.